Sequencing of this T cell receptor beta chain was carried out in a study of T cells after posttransplantation cyclophosphamide. Study-level points and caveats: Tissue-infiltrating T cells from skin or gut overlapped little with blood T cells. Recipient CMV seropositivity and CMV reactivation strongly tracked TRB clonality. Donor CD8+ memory clones often dominated recipient blood repertoires at later times.

In the case of this clone: Its matching antigen is unknown.

Busulfan-fludarabine conditioning, marrow transplant, and cyclophosphamide on days +3 and +4 were administered. Measured with immunoSEQ multiplex PCR; TCRdb has only the in-frame clones, and not every one. The sample yields 42,000 or so clones, less than 95% seen once. The CDR3 covers 13 residues. V shed 2 bases and J shed 5 bases, with 9 bases lying between them. Looked up from germline, CDR1 is MNHEY and CDR2 is SVGAGI. The sequencing used PBMCs, collected just over 60 days after allogeneic stem cell transplant with posttransplant cyclophosphamide. The receptor comes from a male patient between 55 and 70 years old who received an allogeneic stem cell transplant from a related donor and was CMV-positive. Some T cells may have originated in the graft donor. The rearrangement joins TRBV6-5 to TRBJ1-1, with D possibly TRBD1 on 5 matching bases. The CDR3 region has the DNA TGTGCCAGCAGTTACAGGGGAAGGACTGAAGCTTTCTTT. This sequence encodes CASSYRGRTEAFF.